This T cell receptor (beta chain) was profiled in a study of PD-1 and CTLA-4 blockade in melanoma (dated by TCRdb to the early 2020s). Concerning the study at large: The study compared how PD-1 blockade and CTLA-4 blockade affected the melanoma-reactive CD8 T cell response in patients with melanoma.

About this clone: What antigen it recognizes has not been identified. No quality values exist for individual bases; no much larger clone is one base distant.

Measured from the cysteine to the phenylalanine, the CDR3 is 16 residues long. Only the CDR3 portion is preserved as DNA: 48 bases, with reading frame beginning at the first base. The germline V gene (reference sequence) yields LNHDA for CDR1 and SQIVND for CDR2. The germline ends are 12 bases apart after V is trimmed by 4 bases and J by 0 bases. Receptors were amplified or captured by the immunoSEQ multiplex PCR assay. Entries here come from immuneACCESS through TCRdb and include only in-frame sequences with V and J called. Some clones fail to appear in such tables; in the studies checked, an unresolved V gene covers under half of the shortfall, and the cause of the remainder is unknown. For this sample the table gives some 11,000 clones, of which 82% were detected only once. Together, the top ten hold 30% to 35% of the sample.

This sequence uses TRBV19 and TRBJ1-4, with the D gene not clear enough to name. The receptor was isolated from a human donor with melanoma. Sequencing was performed on CD8+ T cells from peripheral blood, taken from a patient given anti-PD-1 treatment. The CDR3 reads CASSKGRAATNEKLFF. The sequenced DNA is TGTGCCAGTAGTAAAGGCCGGGCCGCAACTAATGAAAAACTGTTTTTT.